These 12 T cell receptor beta chains were all obtained from the same sample, sequenced in a study of graft-versus-host responses after intestinal transplantation. Some clones are missing from TCRdb's copy, which holds only in-frame ones; the method was immunoSEQ multiplex PCR. The sample includes about 78,000 clones, 80% to 90% of them seen just once. For these receptors, no antigen is known. The sample here was unstimulated CD8+ T cells sorted from spleen or lymph node cells, taken before transplant. The receptors here all came from a human donor who was the organ donor for an intestinal transplant.

V and J are TRBV10-3 and TRBJ2-2; 9 bases align to TRBD2. This CDR3 has 16 amino acids. The V gene end was trimmed by 3 bases and the J gene end by 3 bases; junction bases not matched to a gene: 5. Germline assignment: CDR1 ENHRY and CDR2 SYGVKD. The CDR3 spells CAISEEAGGYTGELFF. In nucleotides, the CDR3 is TGTGCCATCAGTGAAGAAGCGGGGGGTTACACCGGGGAGCTGTTTTTT.

The chain joins TRBV2 to TRBJ2-1; TRBD2 matches at 10 bases. After removal of 10 bases from V and 6 bases from J, the junction contained 15 bases not matched to a gene. The CDR3 is 16 residues long. Germline assignment: CDR1 SNHLY and CDR2 FYNNEI. CDR3 in amino acids: CAIARGLAGDFNEQFF. The DNA for the CDR3 is TGTGCCATAGCACGGGGGCTAGCGGGGGATTTCAATGAGCAGTTCTTC. The full variable domain, rest sourced from reference TRBV2 and TRBJ2-1, is EPEVTQTPSHQVTQMGQEVILRCVPISNHLYFYWYRQILGQKVEFLVSFYNNEISEKSEIFDDQFSVERPDGSNFTLKIRSTKLEDSAMYFCAIARGLAGDFNEQFFGPGTRLTVL.

This clone has just one count. V is TRBV15 and J is TRBJ2-7; the D gene could be TRBD1 or TRBD2 (5 bases each). Deletions cut 0 bases from V and 3 bases from J, with 15 bases between. This CDR3 contains 16 residues. Germline V gene sequence: CDR1 LNHNV, CDR2 YYDKDF (reference sequence). The CDR3 sequence: CATSRDLDLRGYEQYF. The CDR3 region has the DNA TGTGCCACCAGCAGAGATCTGGACTTAAGGGGCTACGAGCAGTACTTC.

The chain links TRBV5-6 to TRBJ2-7; 9 bases align to TRBD1. This CDR3 comprises 15 residues. V dropped 0 bases and J dropped 7; count of bases not matched to a gene: 8. Per the germline V gene, CDR1 is SGHDT and CDR2 is YYEEEE. The CDR3: CASSLAGGTGKEQYF. DNA of the CDR3: TGTGCCAGCAGCTTGGCCGGGGGGACAGGGAAGGAGCAGTACTTC.

This chain links TRBV4-1 with TRBJ1-6; no firm D call. There are 18 residues in the CDR3. Trimming removed 0 bases from V and 0 bases from J, with 12 bases in between. CDR1 is MGHRA, CDR2 YSYEKL, per germline. The CDR3 reads CASSQEGARSSYNSPLHF. As DNA, the CDR3 is TGCGCCAGCAGCCAAGAAGGCGCCAGGAGCTCCTATAATTCACCCCTCCACTTT.

The genes are TRBV25-1 and TRBJ2-3; perhaps TRBD2 as D (7 bases). V was cut by 1 base and J by 0 bases, with 11 bases left in between. The germline CDR1 and CDR2 sequences are MGHDK and SYGVNS. This CDR3 has 16 amino acids. CDR3 sequence: CASSEFGGPSTDTQYF. In DNA form, the CDR3 reads TGTGCCAGCAGTGAATTCGGGGGGCCTAGCACAGATACGCAGTATTTT.

The rearrangement joins TRBV30 to TRBJ2-3; tentative D call: TRBD2 (7 bases). The germline V gene has CDR1 GTSNPN and CDR2 SVGIG (reference sequence). Trimming shortened V by 8 bases and J by 1 base, and 16 bases separated the two germline ends. The CDR3 extends over 14 amino acids. CDR3 DNA sequence: TGTGCCGGGGGGGCGGCGGGGGGCACAGATACGCAGTATTTT. Translation: CAGGAAGGTDTQYF.

V is TRBV5-1 and J is TRBJ2-2; unclear D gene. The CDR3 runs to 13 residues. V was cut by 2 bases and J by 5 bases, with 7 bases left in between. The germline CDR1 and CDR2 sequences are SGHRS and YFSETQ. The CDR3 coding sequence is TGCGCCAGCAGCTTCATAGTAACCGGGGAGCTGTTTTTT. It encodes CASSFIVTGELFF. Full variable domain (remainder filled in from reference TRBV5-1 and TRBJ2-2): KAGVTQTPRYLIKTRGQQVTLSCSPISGHRSVSWYQQTPGQGLQFLFEYFSETQRNKGNFPGRFSGRQFSNSRSEMNVSTLELGDSALYLCASSFIVTGELFFGEGSRLTVL.

V gene TRBV7-9 combines with J gene TRBJ1-2, with D tentatively TRBD1 (5 bases). Germline lookup yields CDR1 SEHNR and CDR2 FQNEAQ (reference sequence). This CDR3 region has 15 residues. V was shortened by 5 bases and J by 2 bases, with 15 bases between the two germline ends. CDR3 residues: CASSTGQGYNYGYTF. Here the CDR3 DNA reads TGTGCCAGCAGCACGGGGCAAGGTTACAACTATGGCTACACCTTC.

This chain links TRBV11-2 with TRBJ2-1; D is unclear. The CDR3 consists of 17 residues. Germline V lookup: CDR1 SGHAT, CDR2 FQNNGV. Trimming shortened V by 0 bases and J by 4 bases, and 16 bases separated the two germline ends. The CDR3 coding sequence is TGTGCCAGCAGCTTAGACCGGGTCTCTTTAAGATACAATGAGCAGTTCTTC. It specifies CASSLDRVSLRYNEQFF. Together with reference TRBV11-2 and TRBJ2-1, the CDR3 gives the full variable domain: EAGVAQSPRYKIIEKRQSVAFWCNPISGHATLYWYQQILGQGPKLLIQFQNNGVVDDSQLPKDRFSAERLKGVDSTLKIQPAKLEDSAVYLCASSLDRVSLRYNEQFFGPGTRLTVL.

The gene calls are TRBV7-6 and TRBJ2-3; D might be TRBD2 (7 bases). Trimming took off 0 bases at V and 6 bases at J, with 19 bases between the two ends. In germline, CDR1 is SGHVS, CDR2 FNYEAQ. The CDR3 loop spans 17 amino acids. The CDR3 DNA reads TGTGCCAGCAGCTTAGCCCCCGGGGGGCTCGTTACTGATACGCAGTATTTT. It encodes CASSLAPGGLVTDTQYF.

This chain connects TRBV27 to TRBJ2-1; 12 nucleotides match TRBD2. Germline V CDR1 and CDR2: MNHEY, SMNVEV (reference sequence). The CDR3 covers 15 residues. The J segment lost 6 bases and the V segment lost 5 bases, leaving 5 bases of the junction unmatched. The CDR3 coding sequence is TGTGCCAGCAGTCTAGCGGGGGGGCCTTTCAATGAGCAGTTCTTC. Translated, it gives CASSLAGGPFNEQFF.